This T cell receptor (beta chain) was profiled in a study of OX40 agonist ivuxolimab in advanced cancers. The wider study: The study enrolled dose-escalation patients with hepatocellular carcinoma, melanoma, renal cell or head and neck cancer.

Regarding the study as a whole: More expanded clones were found, on average, in CD8+ than in CD4+ T cells. CD4+ and CD8+ blood T cells expanded clonally by week 6 at 0.1 to 3.0 mg/kg.

Blood was sampled at baseline, cycle 4 day 1, and cycle 7 day 1. With regard to this clone: The antigen remains undetermined.

TCRdb's copy holds only in-frame clones and misses some; the assay was immunoSEQ multiplex PCR. The sample shows 60,000 to 80,000 clones, 84% of them seen only once. Germline lookup yields CDR1 MNHNS and CDR2 SASEGT. The ends lost 2 bases at V and 5 bases at J; junction bases unmatched: 7. The CDR3 is 15 amino acids. Sequencing was performed on CD4+ or CD8+ T cells sorted from blood, taken in a trial of the OX40 agonist ivuxolimab. The chain recombines TRBV6-1 with TRBJ2-3; TRBD1 matches 7 bases. This TCR derives from an adult with an advanced solid tumor such as melanoma, head and neck, liver or kidney cancer. The CDR3 here is CASSEKTGSGDTQYF. CDR3 coding DNA: TGTGCCAGCAGTGAAAAGACAGGGTCTGGAGATACGCAGTATTTT.